This T cell receptor (beta chain) originates from a study of blood T cell repertoires in COVID-19. Study-wide context: T cells, B-cell-depleted T cells, or PBMCs provided the cDNA or gDNA that served as material.

Authors' processing steps: The authors estimated nucleated cell counts from reference gene primer amplification. The protocol was immunoSEQ multiplex PCR, while the TCRdb copy is restricted to in-frame clones and leaves out a portion. V, J and clone size are taken as reported in that table, and D and trimming were inferred from the DNA itself. Of about 240,000 clones in the sample, 65% to 90% are singletons; the top ten hold 4.7%. Per the germline V gene, CDR1 is MNHEY and CDR2 is SVGEGT. The CDR3 totals 14 residues. The junction had 6 bases not matched to a gene; V was cut back by 6 bases and J by 6 bases.

Sample: peripheral blood. The receptor was derived from a woman aged 65 to 85 with acute or convalescent COVID-19. The chain uses TRBV6-2 or TRBV6-3 and TRBJ2-2; 8 bases map to TRBD1. CDR3 bases: TGTGCCAGCAGCCCGGACAGGGTTCCCGGGGAGCTGTTTTTT. Protein: CASSPDRVPGELFF.